The clone carrying this TCR beta chain was picked up a small number of times. Amplified TCR beta CDR3 regions derived from RNA transcripts. HTBI primers were used for first-round RT-PCR of the TCR CDR3. TCRdb re-derived calls from the multiplex PCR reads in MiXCR, one entry per CDR3 protein. The table includes more than 300,000 distinct CDR3 sequences, less than 15% detected once. V shed 5 bases and J shed 0 bases, with 14 bases lying between them. The germline CDR1 and CDR2 sequences are DFQATT and SNEGSKA (reference sequence). CDR3 length equals 15 residues. The data stem from a study of T cells in Graves' hyperthyroidism and ophthalmopathy.

This TCR was sampled from a woman aged 18-29 years with Graves' hyperthyroidism. This chain connects TRBV20-1 to TRBJ1-3; TRBD1 might be the D (6 bases). The sequenced material came from blood. DNA for the CDR3: TGCAGTGCTTCCGACGACAGGAGCTCTGGAAACACCATATATTTT. It is translated as CSASDDRSSGNTIYF.